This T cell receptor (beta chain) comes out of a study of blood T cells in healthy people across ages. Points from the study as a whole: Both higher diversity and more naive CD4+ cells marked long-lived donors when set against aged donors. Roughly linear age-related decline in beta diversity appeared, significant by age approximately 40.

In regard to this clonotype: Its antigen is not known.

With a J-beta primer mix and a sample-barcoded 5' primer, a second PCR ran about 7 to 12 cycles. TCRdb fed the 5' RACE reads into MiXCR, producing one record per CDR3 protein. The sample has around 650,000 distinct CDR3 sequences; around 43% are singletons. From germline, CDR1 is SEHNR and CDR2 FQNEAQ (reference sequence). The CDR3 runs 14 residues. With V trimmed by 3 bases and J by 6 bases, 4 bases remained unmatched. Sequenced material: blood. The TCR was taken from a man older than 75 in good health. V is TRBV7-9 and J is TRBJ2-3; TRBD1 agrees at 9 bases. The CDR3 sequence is CASSLTGTGDTQYF. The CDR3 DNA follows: TGTGCCAGCAGCTTGACCGGGACAGGGGATACGCAGTATTTT.